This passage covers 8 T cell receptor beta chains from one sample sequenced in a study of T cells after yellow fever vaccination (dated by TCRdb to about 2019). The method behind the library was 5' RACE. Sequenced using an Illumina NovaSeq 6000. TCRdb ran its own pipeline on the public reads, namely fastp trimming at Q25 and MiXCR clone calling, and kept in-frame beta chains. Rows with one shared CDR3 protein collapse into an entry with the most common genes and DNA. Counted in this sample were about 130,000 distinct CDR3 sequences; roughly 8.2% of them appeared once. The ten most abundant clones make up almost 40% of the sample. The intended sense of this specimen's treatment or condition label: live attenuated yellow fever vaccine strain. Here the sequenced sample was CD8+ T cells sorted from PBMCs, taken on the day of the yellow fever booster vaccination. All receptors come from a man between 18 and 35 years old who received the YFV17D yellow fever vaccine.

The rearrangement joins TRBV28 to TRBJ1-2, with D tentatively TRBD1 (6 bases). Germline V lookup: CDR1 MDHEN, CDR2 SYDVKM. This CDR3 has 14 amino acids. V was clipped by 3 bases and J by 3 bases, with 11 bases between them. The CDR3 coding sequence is TGTGCCAGCAGTTTCAGGGGCGCCCACTATGGCTACACCTTC. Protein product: CASSFRGAHYGYTF.

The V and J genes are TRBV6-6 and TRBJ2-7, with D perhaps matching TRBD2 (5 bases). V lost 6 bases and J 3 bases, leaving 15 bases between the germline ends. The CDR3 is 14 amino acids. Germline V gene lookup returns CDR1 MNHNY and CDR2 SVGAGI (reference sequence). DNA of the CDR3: TGTGCCAGCAGCTTGGCCCCGGGGATCTACGAGCAGTACGTC. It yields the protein CASSLAPGIYEQYV.

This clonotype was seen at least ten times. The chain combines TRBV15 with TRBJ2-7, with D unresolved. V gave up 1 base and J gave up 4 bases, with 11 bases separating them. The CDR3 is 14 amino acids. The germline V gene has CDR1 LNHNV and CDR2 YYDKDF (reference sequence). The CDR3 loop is CATSRVSLAYEQYF. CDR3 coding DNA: TGTGCCACCAGCAGAGTGTCCCTCGCATACGAGCAGTACTTC.

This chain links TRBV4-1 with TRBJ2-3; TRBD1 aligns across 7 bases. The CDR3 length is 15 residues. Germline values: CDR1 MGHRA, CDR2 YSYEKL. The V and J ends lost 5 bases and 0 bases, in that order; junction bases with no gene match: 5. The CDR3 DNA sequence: TGCGCCAGCAGCATGTACAGGGGTAGCACAGATACGCAGTATTTT. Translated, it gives CASSMYRGSTDTQYF.

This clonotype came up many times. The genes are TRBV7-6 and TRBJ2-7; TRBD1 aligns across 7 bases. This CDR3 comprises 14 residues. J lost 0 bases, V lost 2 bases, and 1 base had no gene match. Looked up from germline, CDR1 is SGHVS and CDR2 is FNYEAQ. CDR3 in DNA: TGTGCCAGCAGCTTAAGGGACAGCTCCTACGAGCAGTACTTC. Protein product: CASSLRDSSYEQYF.

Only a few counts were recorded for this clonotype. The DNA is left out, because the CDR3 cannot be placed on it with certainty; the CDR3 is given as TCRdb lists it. The CDR3 here is CISVPERARYEQYV. The chain combines TRBV7-5 with TRBJ2-7; TRBD1, the table's D call, lacks a check against the DNA. TRBV7-5 is designated a pseudogene. The length of the CDR3 is 14 amino acids, counting both ends.

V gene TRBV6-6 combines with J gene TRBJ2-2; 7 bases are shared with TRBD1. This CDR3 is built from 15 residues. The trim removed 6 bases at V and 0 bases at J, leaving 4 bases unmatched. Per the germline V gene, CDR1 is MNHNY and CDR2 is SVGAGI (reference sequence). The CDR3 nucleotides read TGTGCCAGCAGAGACAGGGAATCGAACACCGGGGAGCTGTTTTTT. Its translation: CASRDRESNTGELFF.

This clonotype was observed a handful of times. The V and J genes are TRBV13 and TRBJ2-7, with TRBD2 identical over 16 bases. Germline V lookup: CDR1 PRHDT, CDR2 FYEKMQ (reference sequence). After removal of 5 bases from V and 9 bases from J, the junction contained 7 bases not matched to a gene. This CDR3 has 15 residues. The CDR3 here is CASSPGTSGGARQYV. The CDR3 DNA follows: TGTGCCAGCAGCCCCGGGACTAGCGGGGGGGCCCGGCAGTACGTC.